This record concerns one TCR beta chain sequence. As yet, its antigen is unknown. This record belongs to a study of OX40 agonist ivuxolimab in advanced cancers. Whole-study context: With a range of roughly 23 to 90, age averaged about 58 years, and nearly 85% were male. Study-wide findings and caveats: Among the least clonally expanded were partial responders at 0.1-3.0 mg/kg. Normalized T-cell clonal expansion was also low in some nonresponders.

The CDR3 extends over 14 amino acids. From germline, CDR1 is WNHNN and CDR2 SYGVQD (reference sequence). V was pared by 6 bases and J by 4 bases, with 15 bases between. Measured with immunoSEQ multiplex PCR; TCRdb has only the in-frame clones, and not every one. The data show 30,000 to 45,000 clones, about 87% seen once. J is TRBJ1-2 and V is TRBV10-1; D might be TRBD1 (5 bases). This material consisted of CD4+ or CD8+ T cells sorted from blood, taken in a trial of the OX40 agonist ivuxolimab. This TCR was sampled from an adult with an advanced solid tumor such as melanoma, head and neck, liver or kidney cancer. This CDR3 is CASRQRRGGYGYTF. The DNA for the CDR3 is TGCGCCAGCAGGCAGAGGAGGGGAGGCTATGGCTACACCTTC.